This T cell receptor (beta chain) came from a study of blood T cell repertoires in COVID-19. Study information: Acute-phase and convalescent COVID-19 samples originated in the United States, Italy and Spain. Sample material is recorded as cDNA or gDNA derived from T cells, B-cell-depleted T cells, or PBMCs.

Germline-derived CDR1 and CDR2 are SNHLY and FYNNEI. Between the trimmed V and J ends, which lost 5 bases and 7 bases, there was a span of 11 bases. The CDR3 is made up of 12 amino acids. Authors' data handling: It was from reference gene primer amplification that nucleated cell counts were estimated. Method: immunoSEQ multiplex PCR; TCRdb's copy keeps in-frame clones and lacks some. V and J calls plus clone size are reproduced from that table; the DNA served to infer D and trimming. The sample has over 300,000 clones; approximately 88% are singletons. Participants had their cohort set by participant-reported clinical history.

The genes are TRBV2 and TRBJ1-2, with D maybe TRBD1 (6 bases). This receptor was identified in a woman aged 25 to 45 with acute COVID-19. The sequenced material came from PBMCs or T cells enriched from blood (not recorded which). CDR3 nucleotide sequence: TGTGCCAGCAGTACAGGGCAGGGTGGCTACACCTTC. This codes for CASSTGQGGYTF.